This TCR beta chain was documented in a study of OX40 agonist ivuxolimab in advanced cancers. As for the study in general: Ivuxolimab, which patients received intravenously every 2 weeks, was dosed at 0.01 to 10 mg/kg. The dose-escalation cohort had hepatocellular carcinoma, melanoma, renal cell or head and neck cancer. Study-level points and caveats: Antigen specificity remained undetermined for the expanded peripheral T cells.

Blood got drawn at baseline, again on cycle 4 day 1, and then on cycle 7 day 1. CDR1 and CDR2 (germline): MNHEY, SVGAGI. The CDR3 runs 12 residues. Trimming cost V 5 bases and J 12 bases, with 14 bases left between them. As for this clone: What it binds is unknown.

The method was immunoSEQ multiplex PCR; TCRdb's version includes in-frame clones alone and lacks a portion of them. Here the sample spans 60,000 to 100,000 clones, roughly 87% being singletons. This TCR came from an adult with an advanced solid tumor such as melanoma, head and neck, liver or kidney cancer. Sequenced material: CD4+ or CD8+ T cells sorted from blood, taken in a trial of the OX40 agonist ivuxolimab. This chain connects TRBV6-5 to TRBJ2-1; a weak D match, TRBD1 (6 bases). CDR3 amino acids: CASSQIQGAQFF. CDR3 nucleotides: TGTGCCAGCAGTCAAATACAGGGTGCGCAGTTCTTC.